This T cell receptor (beta chain) was recorded in a study of T-cell reconstitution after alpha-beta-depleted transplantation in children. This clonotype turned up a few times. CDR1 is SGHNT, CDR2 YYREEE, per germline (reference sequence). The CDR3 is 13 amino acids. The V gene lost 0 bases and the J gene lost 2 bases, with 6 bases spanning the gap. A library of TCRbeta sequences, prepared with unique molecular identifiers, was generated. TCRdb used MiXCR to reprocess the PCR reads, holding one entry per CDR3 protein. The data show 440,000 or so distinct CDR3 sequences, about 45% seen once. The chain employs TRBV5-4 and TRBJ2-7; D uncertain. The clonotype was recovered from a girl aged 2 to 10 with aplastic anemia, due to receive a stem cell transplant. The sample consisted of PBMCs, taken before TCRalphabeta/CD19-depleted stem cell transplant. The CDR3 coding sequence is TGTGCCAGCAGCTTGGAGCAGACCTACGAGCAGTACTTC. It specifies CASSLEQTYEQYF.